Given below is one TCR beta chain in context. Its antigen is not identified. V dropped 2 bases and J dropped 12 bases, with 14 bases sitting between them. Germline V gives CDR1 MDHEN, CDR2 SYDVKM. This CDR3 spans 13 amino acids. This entry belongs to a study of T-cell memory formation after mild COVID-19. Study-level background: Largely donor-specific TCR clusters were found.

A 5'RACE reaction primed in the constant segment made cDNA libraries of TCR alpha and TCR beta, and these carried sample barcodes and UMIs. TCRdb re-derived calls from the 5' RACE reads in MiXCR, one entry per CDR3 protein. The table lists roughly 340,000 distinct CDR3 sequences, under 25% of them singletons. Study-level results: Contracting clones from day 15 to 85 had balanced CD4/CD8; later expanders favoured CD4+. Several responding clones turned up in pre-infection memory, indicating that cross-reactive memory may have taken part.

The sequencing input was PBMCs or a T cell subset sorted from them (not recorded which). This receptor was obtained from a man between 18 and 35 years old who had mild COVID-19 (a few samples of this study predate the infection). Cell type and time point are not known. The V and J genes are TRBV28 and TRBJ2-1; the D gene could be TRBD1 or TRBD2 (5 bases each). The CDR3 reads CASSLGFGAAQFF. As DNA, the CDR3 is TGTGCCAGCAGTTTAGGTTTCGGGGCCGCGCAGTTCTTC.